What follows is one T cell receptor (beta chain) and its context. Profiled with immunoSEQ multiplex PCR; TCRdb holds only in-frame clones, not every one. Of some 79,000 clones listed, 87% were seen once; the top ten hold 3.5% to 4%. The entry originates in a study of control samples from healthy donors and cancer patients. The CDR3 consists of 14 residues. V lost 10 bases and J 1 base, leaving 17 bases between the germline ends. The germline CDR1 and CDR2 sequences are SGHRS and YFSETQ. The TCR originated in a woman aged 50 to 60 in good health. Sequencing was done on a sample of blood. The rearrangement joins TRBV5-1 to TRBJ1-1, with D perhaps matching TRBD1 (6 bases). In DNA form, the CDR3 reads TGCGCCTCGAGAGGGGGGGCGTCGAACACTGAAGCTTTCTTT. This gives the protein CASRGGASNTEAFF.